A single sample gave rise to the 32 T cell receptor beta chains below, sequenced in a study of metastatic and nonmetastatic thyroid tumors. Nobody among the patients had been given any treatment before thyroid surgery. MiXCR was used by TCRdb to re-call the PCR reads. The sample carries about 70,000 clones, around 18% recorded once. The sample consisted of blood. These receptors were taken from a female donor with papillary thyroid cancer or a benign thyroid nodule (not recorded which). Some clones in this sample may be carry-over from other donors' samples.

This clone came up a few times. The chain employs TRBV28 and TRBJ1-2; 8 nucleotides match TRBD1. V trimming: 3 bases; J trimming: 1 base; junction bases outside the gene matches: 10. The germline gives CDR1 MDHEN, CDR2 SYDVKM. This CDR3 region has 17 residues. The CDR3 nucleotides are TGTGCCAGCAGTTTTAGGCAGGGGGCGGGGGATAACTATGGCTACACCTTC. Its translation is CASSFRQGAGDNYGYTF.

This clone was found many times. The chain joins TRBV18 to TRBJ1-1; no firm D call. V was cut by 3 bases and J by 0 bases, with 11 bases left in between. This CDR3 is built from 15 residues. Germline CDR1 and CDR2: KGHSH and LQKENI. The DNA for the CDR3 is TGTGCCAGCTCACCCCCGGCCTCGATGAACACTGAAGCTTTCTTT. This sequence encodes CASSPPASMNTEAFF.

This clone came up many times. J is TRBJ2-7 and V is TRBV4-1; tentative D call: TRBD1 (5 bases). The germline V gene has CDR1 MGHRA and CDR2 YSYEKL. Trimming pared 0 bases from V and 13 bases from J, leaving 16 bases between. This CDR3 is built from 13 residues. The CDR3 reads CASSQEVLGQNYF. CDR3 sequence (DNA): TGCGCCAGCAGCCAAGAGGTCTTGGGGCAGAATTACTTC.

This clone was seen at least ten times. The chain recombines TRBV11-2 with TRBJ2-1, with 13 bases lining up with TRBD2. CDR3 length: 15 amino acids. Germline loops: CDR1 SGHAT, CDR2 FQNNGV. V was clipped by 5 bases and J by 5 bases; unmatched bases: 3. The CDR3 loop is CASSPGLAGDNEQFF. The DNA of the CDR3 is TGTGCCAGCAGCCCCGGACTAGCGGGAGACAATGAGCAGTTCTTC.

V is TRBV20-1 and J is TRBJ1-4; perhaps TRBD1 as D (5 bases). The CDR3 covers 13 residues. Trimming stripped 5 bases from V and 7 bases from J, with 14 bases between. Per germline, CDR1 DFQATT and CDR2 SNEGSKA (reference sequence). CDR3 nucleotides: TGCAGTGCTTTCAAGGCCGGGACTGAAAAACTGTTTTTT. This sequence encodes CSAFKAGTEKLFF.

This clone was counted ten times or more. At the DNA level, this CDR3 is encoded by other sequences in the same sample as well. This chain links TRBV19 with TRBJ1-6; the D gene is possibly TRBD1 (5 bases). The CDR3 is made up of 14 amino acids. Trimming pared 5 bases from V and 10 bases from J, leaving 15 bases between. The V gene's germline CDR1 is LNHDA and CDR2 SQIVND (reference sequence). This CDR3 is CASSPLGTGSPLHF. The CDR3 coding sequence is TGTGCCAGTAGTCCTCTCGGGACGGGATCACCCCTCCACTTT.

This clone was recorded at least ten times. CDR3: CASSLVGLAGGSGANVLTF. CDR3 nucleotides: TGTGCCAGCAGCTTGGTTGGCCTAGCGGGAGGATCTGGGGCCAACGTCCTGACTTTC. The V and J genes are TRBV5-6 and TRBJ2-6; TRBD2 aligns across 11 bases. CDR3 length equals 19 residues. Germline CDR1 SGHDT, CDR2 YYEEEE. The trim removed 0 bases at V and 1 base at J, leaving 6 bases unmatched.

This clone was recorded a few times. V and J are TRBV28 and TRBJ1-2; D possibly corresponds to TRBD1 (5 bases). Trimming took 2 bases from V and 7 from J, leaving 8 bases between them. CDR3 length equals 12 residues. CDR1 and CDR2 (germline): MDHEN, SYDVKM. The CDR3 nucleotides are TGTGCCAGCAGTTTACGCACAGGTGGCTACACCTTC. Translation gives CASSLRTGGYTF.

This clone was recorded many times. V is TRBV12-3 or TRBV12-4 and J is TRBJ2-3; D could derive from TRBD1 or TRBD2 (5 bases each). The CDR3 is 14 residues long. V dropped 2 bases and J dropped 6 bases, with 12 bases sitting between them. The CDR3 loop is CASSLREKGDTQYF. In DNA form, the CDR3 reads TGTGCCAGCAGTTTAAGGGAGAAGGGGGATACGCAGTATTTT.

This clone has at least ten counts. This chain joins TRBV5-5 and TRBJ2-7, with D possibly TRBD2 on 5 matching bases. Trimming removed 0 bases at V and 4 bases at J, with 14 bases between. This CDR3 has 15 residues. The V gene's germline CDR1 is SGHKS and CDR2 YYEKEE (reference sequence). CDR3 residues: CASSLEGSRGYEQYF. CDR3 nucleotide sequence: TGTGCCAGCAGCTTGGAAGGAAGCCGGGGATACGAGCAGTACTTC. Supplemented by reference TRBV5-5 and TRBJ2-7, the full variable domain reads DAGVTQSPTHLIKTRGQQVTLRCSPISGHKSVSWYQQVLGQGPQFIFQYYEKEERGRGNFPDRFSARQFPNYSSELNVNALLLGDSALYLCASSLEGSRGYEQYFGPGTRLTVT.

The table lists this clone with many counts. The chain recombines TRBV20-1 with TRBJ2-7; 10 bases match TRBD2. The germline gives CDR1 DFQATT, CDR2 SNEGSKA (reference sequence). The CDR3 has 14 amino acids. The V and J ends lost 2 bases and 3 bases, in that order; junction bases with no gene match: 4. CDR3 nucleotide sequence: TGCAGTGCTAGAAATCTAGCGGGAGTCTACGAGCAGTACTTC. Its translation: CSARNLAGVYEQYF.

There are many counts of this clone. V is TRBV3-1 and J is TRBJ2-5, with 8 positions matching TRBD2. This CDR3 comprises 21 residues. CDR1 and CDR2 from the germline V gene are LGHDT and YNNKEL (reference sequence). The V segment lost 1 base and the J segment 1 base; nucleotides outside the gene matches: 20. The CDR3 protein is CASSQAEIGTSGPHPQETQYF. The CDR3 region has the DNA TGTGCCAGCAGCCAAGCGGAAATTGGGACTAGTGGTCCGCATCCCCAAGAGACCCAGTACTTC.

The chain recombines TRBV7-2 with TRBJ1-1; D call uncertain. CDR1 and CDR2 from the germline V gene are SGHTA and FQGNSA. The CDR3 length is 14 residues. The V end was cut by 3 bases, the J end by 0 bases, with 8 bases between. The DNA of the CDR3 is TGTGCCAGCAGCTTTCCGTGGGTGAACACTGAAGCTTTCTTT. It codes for CASSFPWVNTEAFF.

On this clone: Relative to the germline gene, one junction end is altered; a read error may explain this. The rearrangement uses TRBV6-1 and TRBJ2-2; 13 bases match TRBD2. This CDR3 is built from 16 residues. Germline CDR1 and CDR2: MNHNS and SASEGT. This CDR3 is CVSSEGLAGALGELFF. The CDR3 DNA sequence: TGTGTCAGCAGTGAAGGACTAGCGGGAGCTCTCGGGGAGCTGTTTTTT.

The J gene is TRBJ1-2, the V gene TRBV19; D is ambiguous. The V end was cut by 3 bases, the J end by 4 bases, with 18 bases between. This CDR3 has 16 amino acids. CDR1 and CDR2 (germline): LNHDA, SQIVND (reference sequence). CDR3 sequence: CASSILGRTGFYGYTF. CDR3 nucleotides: TGTGCCAGTAGTATTCTGGGGAGGACCGGGTTCTATGGCTACACCTTC.

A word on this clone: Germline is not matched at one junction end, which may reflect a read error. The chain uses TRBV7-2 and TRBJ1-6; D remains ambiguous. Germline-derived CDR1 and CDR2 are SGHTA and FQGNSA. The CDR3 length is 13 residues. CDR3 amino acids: CASILACNSPLHF. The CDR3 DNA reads TGTGCCAGCATCTTAGCGTGTAATTCACCCCTCCACTTT.

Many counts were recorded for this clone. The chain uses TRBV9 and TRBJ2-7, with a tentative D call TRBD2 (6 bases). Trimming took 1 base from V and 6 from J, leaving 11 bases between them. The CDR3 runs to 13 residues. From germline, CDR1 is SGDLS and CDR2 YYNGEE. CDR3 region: CASSVHLGGEQYF. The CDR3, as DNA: TGTGCCAGCAGCGTACATCTGGGAGGCGAGCAGTACTTC. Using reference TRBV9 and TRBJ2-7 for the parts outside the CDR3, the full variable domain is DSGVTQTPKHLITATGQRVTLRCSPRSGDLSVYWYQQSLDQGLQFLIQYYNGEERAKGNILERFSAQQFPDLHSELNLSSLELGDSALYFCASSVHLGGEQYFGPGTRLTVT.

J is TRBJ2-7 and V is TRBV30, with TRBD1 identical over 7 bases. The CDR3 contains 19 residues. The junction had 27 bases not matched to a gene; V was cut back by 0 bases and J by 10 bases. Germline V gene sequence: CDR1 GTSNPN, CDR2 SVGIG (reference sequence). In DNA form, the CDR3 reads TGTGCCTGGAGTGTTGTGCCTAGACAGGGCTTGGCGTCGTTTGGGGACCAGTACTTC. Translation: CAWSVVPRQGLASFGDQYF.

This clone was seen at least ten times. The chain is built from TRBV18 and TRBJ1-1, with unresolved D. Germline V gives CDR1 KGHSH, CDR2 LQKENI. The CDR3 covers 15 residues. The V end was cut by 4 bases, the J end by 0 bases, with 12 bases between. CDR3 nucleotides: TGTGCCAGCTCACTGGGTTGGCGATTGAACACTGAAGCTTTCTTT. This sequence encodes CASSLGWRLNTEAFF.

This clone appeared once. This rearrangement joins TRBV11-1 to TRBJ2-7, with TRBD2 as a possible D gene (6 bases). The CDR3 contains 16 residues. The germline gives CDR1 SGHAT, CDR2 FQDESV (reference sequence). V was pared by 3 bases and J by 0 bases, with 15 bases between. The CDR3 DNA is TGTGCCAGCAGCTTGTGGAGTGGGAGGAGCTCCTACGAGCAGTACTTC. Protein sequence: CASSLWSGRSSYEQYF.

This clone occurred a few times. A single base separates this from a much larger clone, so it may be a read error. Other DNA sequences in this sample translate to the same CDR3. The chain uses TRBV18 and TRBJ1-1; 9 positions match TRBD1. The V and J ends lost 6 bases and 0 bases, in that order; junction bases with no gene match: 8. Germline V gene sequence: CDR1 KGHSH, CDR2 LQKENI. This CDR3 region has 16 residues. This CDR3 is CASSTDWDRVNTEAFF. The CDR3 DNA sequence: TGTGCCAGCTCCACGGATTGGGACAGGGTGAACACTGAAGCTTTCTTT.

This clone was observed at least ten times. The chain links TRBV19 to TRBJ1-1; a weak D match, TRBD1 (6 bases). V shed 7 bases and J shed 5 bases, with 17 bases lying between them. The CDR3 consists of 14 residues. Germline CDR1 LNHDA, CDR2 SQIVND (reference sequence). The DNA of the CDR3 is TGTGCCAGTACCACTACAGGGCCGGGGACTGAAGCTTTCTTT. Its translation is CASTTTGPGTEAFF. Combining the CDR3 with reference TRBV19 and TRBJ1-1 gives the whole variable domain DGGITQSPKYLFRKEGQNVTLSCEQNLNHDAMYWYRQDPGQGLRLIYYSQIVNDFQKGDIAEGYSVSREKKESFPLTVTSAQKNPTAFYLCASTTTGPGTEAFFGQGTRLTVV.

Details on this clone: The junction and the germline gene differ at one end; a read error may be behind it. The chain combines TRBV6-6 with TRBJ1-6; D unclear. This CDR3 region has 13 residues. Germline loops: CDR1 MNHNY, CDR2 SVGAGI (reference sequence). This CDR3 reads CSSSYSRGSPLHF. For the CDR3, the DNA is TGTTCCAGCAGTTACTCGCGGGGTTCACCCCTCCACTTT.

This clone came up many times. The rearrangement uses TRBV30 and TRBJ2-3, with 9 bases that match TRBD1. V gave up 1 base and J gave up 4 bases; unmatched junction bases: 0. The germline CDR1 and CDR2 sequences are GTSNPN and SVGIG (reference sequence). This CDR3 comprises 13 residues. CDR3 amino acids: CAWSGQGADTQYF. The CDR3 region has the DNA TGTGCCTGGAGTGGACAGGGGGCAGATACGCAGTATTTT.

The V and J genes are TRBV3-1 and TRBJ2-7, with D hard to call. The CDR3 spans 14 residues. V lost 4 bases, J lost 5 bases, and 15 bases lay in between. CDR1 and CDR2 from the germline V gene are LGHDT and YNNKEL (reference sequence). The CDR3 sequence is CASSPAAVGNEQYF. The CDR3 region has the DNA TGTGCCAGCAGCCCTGCAGCCGTGGGGAACGAGCAGTACTTC.

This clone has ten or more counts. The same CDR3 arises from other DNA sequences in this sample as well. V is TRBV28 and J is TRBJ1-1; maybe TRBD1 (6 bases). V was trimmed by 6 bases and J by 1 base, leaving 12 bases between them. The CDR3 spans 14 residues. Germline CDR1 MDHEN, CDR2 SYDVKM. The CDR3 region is CASRGGGPNTEAFF. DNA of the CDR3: TGTGCCAGCAGGGGAGGGGGACCGAACACTGAAGCTTTCTTT.

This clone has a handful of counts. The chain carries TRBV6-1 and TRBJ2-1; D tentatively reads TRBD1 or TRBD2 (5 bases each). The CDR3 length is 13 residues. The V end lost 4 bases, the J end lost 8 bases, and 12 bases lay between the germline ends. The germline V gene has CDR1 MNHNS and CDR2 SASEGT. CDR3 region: CASSGDLRDEQFF. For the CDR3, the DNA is TGTGCCAGCAGTGGGGACCTCAGGGATGAGCAGTTCTTC.

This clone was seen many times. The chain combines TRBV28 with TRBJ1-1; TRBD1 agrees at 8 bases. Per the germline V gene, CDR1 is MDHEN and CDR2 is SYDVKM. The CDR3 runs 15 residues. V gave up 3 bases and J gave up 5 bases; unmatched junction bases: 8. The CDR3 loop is CASSFPGQGRTEAFF. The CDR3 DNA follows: TGTGCCAGCAGTTTCCCTGGACAGGGAAGGACTGAAGCTTTCTTT.

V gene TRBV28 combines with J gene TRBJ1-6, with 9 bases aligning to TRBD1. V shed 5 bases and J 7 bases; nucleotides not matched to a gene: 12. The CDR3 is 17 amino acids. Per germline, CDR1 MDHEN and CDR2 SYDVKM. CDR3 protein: CASSTHPGTGSNSPLHF. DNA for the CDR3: TGTGCCAGCAGTACCCATCCCGGGACAGGGTCGAATTCACCCCTCCACTTT.

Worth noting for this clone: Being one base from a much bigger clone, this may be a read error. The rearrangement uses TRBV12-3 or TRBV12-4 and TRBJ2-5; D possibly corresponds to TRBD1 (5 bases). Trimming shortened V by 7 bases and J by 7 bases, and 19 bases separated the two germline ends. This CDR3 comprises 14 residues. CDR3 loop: CASTISGSSGTQYF. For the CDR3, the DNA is TGTGCCAGCACCATCTCAGGGTCGTCAGGGACCCAGTACTTC.

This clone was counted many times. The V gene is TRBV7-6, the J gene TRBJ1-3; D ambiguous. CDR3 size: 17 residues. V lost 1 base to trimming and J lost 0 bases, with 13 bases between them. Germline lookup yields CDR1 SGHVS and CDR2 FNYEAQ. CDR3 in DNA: TGTGCCAGCAGCTTAGTATCGGCAGGAGGCTCTGGAAACACCATATATTTT. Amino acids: CASSLVSAGGSGNTIYF.

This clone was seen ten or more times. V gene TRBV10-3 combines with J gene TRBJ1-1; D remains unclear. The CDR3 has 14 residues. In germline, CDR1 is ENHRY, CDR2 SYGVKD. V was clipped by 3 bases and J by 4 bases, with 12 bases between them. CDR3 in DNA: TGTGCCATCAGTGAAGTCTCCAAATTCACTGAAGCTTTCTTT. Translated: CAISEVSKFTEAFF.